One and the same sample provided the 26 T cell receptor beta chains below, sequenced in a study of T cells expressing NK-cell markers. TCRdb derives one entry per CDR3 protein from the 5' RACE reads, leaving out DNA. The sample shows about 260,000 distinct CDR3 sequences, and 4.2% sits with its ten largest clones. Sequencing was done on a sample of blood T cells: a sorted CD56 or NKG2C T cell subset, CD4+ or CD8+ T cells, or bulk PBMC T cells (not recorded which). All receptors come from a woman aged 18-69 years in good health.

V gene TRBV7-2 combines with J gene TRBJ2-3. The germline CDR1 and CDR2 sequences are SGHTA and FQGNSA. CDR3 size: 12 residues. The CDR3 protein is CASSLGLLAQYF.

The V gene is TRBV5-1, the J gene TRBJ2-3; TCRdb's D call, TRBD1, is unchecked because there is no DNA. Germline V gives CDR1 SGHRS, CDR2 YFSETQ. The length of the CDR3 is 15 residues. The CDR3 region is CASSDAQGSTDTQYF.

The chain recombines TRBV20-1 with TRBJ1-1; TCRdb calls TRBD1, which cannot be checked without DNA. Germline V gene sequence: CDR1 DFQATT, CDR2 SNEGSKA (reference sequence). The CDR3 runs to 15 residues. The CDR3 reads CSAGGRVAENTEAFF.

The V gene is TRBV12-3 or TRBV12-4, the J gene TRBJ1-5. The CDR3 contains 14 residues. The CDR3 here is CASSLRVSNQPQHF.

This chain uses TRBV6-1 with TRBJ1-5; TCRdb calls TRBD1, which cannot be checked without DNA. The CDR3 sequence is 14 residues long. From germline, CDR1 is MNHNS and CDR2 SASEGT. The CDR3 reads CASSPHRGVQPQHF.

The J gene is TRBJ2-5, the V gene TRBV4-2; the TCRdb call, TRBD1, lacks DNA for checking. The germline V gene encodes CDR1 LGHNA and CDR2 YNFKEQ. The CDR3 runs to 14 residues. CDR3 region: CASSQEQGRETQYF.

The chain recombines TRBV7-2 with TRBJ1-3; TCRdb calls TRBD1, which cannot be checked without DNA. The CDR3 length is 15 residues. CDR1 and CDR2 from the germline V gene are SGHTA and FQGNSA. The chain's CDR3 is CATATTGGSGNTIYF.

This sequence joins TRBV23-1 and TRBJ1-4; no DNA is available, so the TRBD1 call from TCRdb remains unchecked. TRBV23-1 is classed as an ORF, of uncertain function. This CDR3 is 18 amino acids long. The CDR3 loop reads CASRVTRTGEATNEKLFF.

This chain uses TRBV5-1 with TRBJ2-3; as DNA is missing, the TRBD2 call by TCRdb cannot be tested. CDR1 is SGHRS and CDR2 is YFSETQ in the germline V gene. CDR3 length: 15 amino acids. The CDR3 here is CASSLSGRGTDTQYF.

The rearrangement links TRBV20-1 to TRBJ2-3; TCRdb indicates TRBD1, and absent DNA this call remains unverified. CDR3 length equals 15 residues. Per germline, CDR1 DFQATT and CDR2 SNEGSKA (reference sequence). The chain's CDR3 is CSAFAGTGGLDTQYF.

The V call is TRBV7-2, the J call TRBJ2-3. The CDR3 spans 14 residues. Germline V CDR1 and CDR2: SGHTA, FQGNSA. The CDR3 here is CASSPRGYTDTQYF.

The V gene is TRBV29-1, the J gene TRBJ2-3; the D call of TRBD1 rests on TCRdb alone, since no DNA is present to check it. Looked up from germline, CDR1 is SQVTM and CDR2 is ANQGSEA. This CDR3 contains 14 residues. This chain's CDR3 is CSVDAEKQADTQYF.

The V gene is TRBV7-2, the J gene TRBJ2-5; the TRBD1 assignment by TCRdb is unverifiable without DNA. This CDR3 has 14 amino acids. From germline, CDR1 is SGHTA and CDR2 FQGNSA. The CDR3 loop reads CASRKGTTQETQYF. Filled out from reference TRBV7-2 and TRBJ2-5, the complete variable domain reads GAGVSQSPSNKVTEKGKDVELRCDPISGHTALYWYRQSLGQGLEFLIYFQGNSAPDKSGLPSDRFSAERTGGSVSTLTIQRTQQEDSAVYLCASRKGTTQETQYFGPGTRLLVL.

The rearrangement links TRBV12-5 to TRBJ1-6. Germline V gene sequence: CDR1 LGHNT, CDR2 FRNRAP. This CDR3 contains 16 residues. The chain's CDR3 is CASGADHVPRNSPLHF.

V usage is TRBV24-1 and J usage is TRBJ2-1; the TCRdb call, TRBD2, lacks DNA for checking. This CDR3 is 15 amino acids long. CDR1 and CDR2 from the germline V gene are KGHDR and SFDVKD. The CDR3 protein is CATSDSSGGRHEQFF.

V is TRBV5-5 and J is TRBJ1-4; TCRdb's D gene call, TRBD1, goes unchecked for lack of DNA. The CDR3 contains 15 residues. Germline V gene sequence: CDR1 SGHKS, CDR2 YYEKEE (reference sequence). CDR3 in amino acids: CASRSTGTGGEKLFF.

The rearrangement links TRBV12-3 or TRBV12-4 to TRBJ1-1; as DNA is missing, the TRBD1 call by TCRdb cannot be tested. This CDR3 is 15 amino acids long. This CDR3 is CASTFADSLHTEAFF.

The chain couples TRBV24-1 to TRBJ2-5. The germline CDR1 and CDR2 sequences are KGHDR and SFDVKD. This CDR3 comprises 15 residues. The CDR3 sequence is CATSDANSYQETQYF.

The chain uses TRBV29-1 and TRBJ2-7; TCRdb reports TRBD1, a call that lacks DNA to check it against. The CDR3 spans 11 residues. Germline V gene sequence: CDR1 SQVTM, CDR2 ANQGSEA. The CDR3 loop reads CSVESPGEQYF.

The CDR3 loop is CSAEGGSSYNEQFF. This rearrangement joins TRBV29-1 to TRBJ2-1; TCRdb names TRBD2, which stays unverified in the absence of DNA. CDR1 SQVTM and CDR2 ANQGSEA come from the germline V gene. CDR3 length equals 14 residues.

The CDR3 region is CSARVAGANVLTF. The chain couples TRBV20-1 to TRBJ2-6. Germline CDR1 is DFQATT and CDR2 is SNEGSKA (reference sequence). This CDR3 is 13 amino acids long.

The chain recombines TRBV3-1 with TRBJ1-1; TCRdb gives TRBD1 as the D gene, but with no DNA this cannot be confirmed. The CDR3 length is 15 residues. Germline V gene sequence: CDR1 LGHDT, CDR2 YNNKEL (reference sequence). The CDR3 region is CASSAYRGKNTEAFF.

The chain is built from TRBV25-1 and TRBJ1-4; the TRBD1 assignment by TCRdb is unverifiable without DNA. The CDR3 length is 16 residues. Germline CDR1 and CDR2: MGHDK and SYGVNS. CDR3 protein: CASSEPGFLINEKLFF.

The chain links TRBV7-2 to TRBJ2-4; the TCRdb D gene call, TRBD1, has no DNA to confirm it. Germline CDR1 reads SGHTA; CDR2 reads FQGNSA. This CDR3 spans 17 amino acids. The CDR3 reads CASSLGGQGSAKNIQYF.

The gene calls are TRBV12-3 or TRBV12-4 and TRBJ1-5; the D call of TRBD1 rests on TCRdb alone, since no DNA is present to check it. The CDR3 has 13 residues. The CDR3 protein is CASNLSGDQPQHF.

The rearrangement uses TRBV5-4 and TRBJ1-3. The CDR3 length is 18 residues. CDR1 and CDR2 from the germline V gene are SGHNT and YYREEE (reference sequence). The CDR3 loop reads CASSLGSGSPFSGNTIYF.